Listed below are T cell receptor beta chains from one sample, sequenced in a study of T cell clones after liver transplantation. Data came from immunoSEQ multiplex PCR; TCRdb stores just in-frame clones and leaves some out. The table lists nearly 15,000 clones, approximately 91% of them singletons, with around 47% in the top ten. Here the sequenced sample was CD8+ T cells from blood, taken before liver transplant. These receptors were taken from a human donor who received a liver transplant. CDR3s include the opening cysteine and the closing phenylalanine or tryptophan. Fields, in order: D gene, clone size, V gene, J gene, CDR3 DNA, CDR3 protein. D genes are given only for firm matches. Rows give clone size only sometimes, using once, few, many, or a class for an expanded clone.

D gene: NA; clone size: once; V gene: TRBV7-9; J gene: TRBJ1-4; CDR3 DNA: TGTGCCAGCAGCTTAGTGCAGGGAAAAGGAAAACTGTTTTTT; CDR3 protein: CASSLVQGKGKLFF
D gene: NA; clone size: NA; V gene: TRBV7-9; J gene: TRBJ1-2; CDR3 DNA: TGTGCCAGCAGCTTAGGGCCGGATGGCTACACCTTC; CDR3 protein: CASSLGPDGYTF
D gene: TRBD2; clone size: NA; V gene: TRBV6-5; J gene: TRBJ2-1; CDR3 DNA: TGTGCCAGCAACATACTAGCGGGATCAGGCAATGAGCAGTTCTTC; CDR3 protein: CASNILAGSGNEQFF
D gene: TRBD2; clone size: NA; V gene: TRBV7-3; J gene: TRBJ2-1; CDR3 DNA: TGTGCCGAGGGGACTAGCGGGCTCTGTAGAAATGAGCAGTTCTTC; CDR3 protein: CAEGTSGLCRNEQFF
D gene: TRBD2; clone size: NA; V gene: TRBV10-3; J gene: TRBJ2-2; CDR3 DNA: TGTGCCATCAGTGAGTCGATAGGGACTAGTAGGACCGGGGAGCTGTTTTTT; CDR3 protein: CAISESIGTSRTGELFF
D gene: TRBD2; clone size: NA; V gene: TRBV11-2; J gene: TRBJ2-3; CDR3 DNA: TGTGCCAGCAGATTAAGGACTAGCGGAGGGAGCACAGATACGCAGTATTTT; CDR3 protein: CASRLRTSGGSTDTQYF
D gene: NA; clone size: NA; V gene: TRBV10-3; J gene: TRBJ1-2; CDR3 DNA: TGTGCCATCAGTGGCGACAGGTCTAACTATGGCTACACCTTC; CDR3 protein: CAISGDRSNYGYTF
D gene: NA; clone size: NA; V gene: TRBV7-9; J gene: TRBJ1-3; CDR3 DNA: TGTGCCAGCAGCTTGGGACTCACCGAAACGGGAAACACCATATATTTT; CDR3 protein: CASSLGLTETGNTIYF
D gene: NA; clone size: NA; V gene: TRBV4-1; J gene: TRBJ2-2; CDR3 DNA: TGCGCCAGCAGCCAGGTGGCGGGTCTCGGGACCGGGGAGCTGTTTTTT; CDR3 protein: CASSQVAGLGTGELFF
D gene: NA; clone size: NA; V gene: TRBV27; J gene: TRBJ1-3; CDR3 DNA: TGTGCCAGCAGTAGGGGTTCTGGAAACACCATATATTTT; CDR3 protein: CASSRGSGNTIYF
D gene: TRBD2; clone size: NA; V gene: TRBV5-1; J gene: TRBJ2-5; CDR3 DNA: TGCGCCAGCAGCCCGGGGGTCCTAGCGGGAGGAGAGGAGACCCAGTACTTC; CDR3 protein: CASSPGVLAGGEETQYF
D gene: TRBD2; clone size: NA; V gene: TRBV13; J gene: TRBJ2-5; CDR3 DNA: TGTGCCAGCAGCCAGCGACTAGCGGGGGACCAAGAGACCCAGTACTTC; CDR3 protein: CASSQRLAGDQETQYF
D gene: NA; clone size: NA; V gene: TRBV7-8; J gene: TRBJ2-2; CDR3 DNA: TGTGCCAGCAGCCCTCTGGACAGGAACACCGGGGAGCTGTTTTTT; CDR3 protein: CASSPLDRNTGELFF
D gene: NA; clone size: NA; V gene: TRBV18; J gene: TRBJ2-2; CDR3 DNA: TGTGCCAGCTCACCCCCTCTAGCTGGGAGTATGTACGCGAACACCGGGGAGCTGTTTTTT; CDR3 protein: CASSPPLAGSMYANTGELFF
D gene: TRBD2; clone size: once; V gene: TRBV2; J gene: TRBJ2-3; CDR3 DNA: TGTGCCAGCAGTGATGGACTAGCGGTTAGCACAGATACGCAGTATTTT; CDR3 protein: CASSDGLAVSTDTQYF
D gene: NA; clone size: NA; V gene: TRBV19; J gene: TRBJ1-2; CDR3 DNA: TGTGCCAGTAGCAAAACCGTCCTCGACTATGGCTACACCTTC; CDR3 protein: CASSKTVLDYGYTF
D gene: NA; clone size: once; V gene: TRBV5-6; J gene: TRBJ1-1; CDR3 DNA: TGTGCCAGCAGCGAAGGGGCCTACACTGAAGCTTTCTTT; CDR3 protein: CASSEGAYTEAFF
D gene: NA; clone size: NA; V gene: TRBV7-8; J gene: TRBJ1-5; CDR3 DNA: TGTGCCAGCAGCTTACGAGGGAATAGCAATCAGCCCCAGCATTTT; CDR3 protein: CASSLRGNSNQPQHF
D gene: TRBD1; clone size: NA; V gene: TRBV11-3; J gene: TRBJ2-7; CDR3 DNA: TGTGCCAGCAGCCACCGGGACAGGGGCTACGAGCAGTACTTC; CDR3 protein: CASSHRDRGYEQYF
D gene: NA; clone size: NA; V gene: TRBV7-7; J gene: TRBJ2-5; CDR3 DNA: TGTGCCAGCAGCTTCAAGGAGGGGGGACGGGAGACCCAGTACTTC; CDR3 protein: CASSFKEGGRETQYF
D gene: NA; clone size: NA; V gene: TRBV2; J gene: TRBJ2-1; CDR3 DNA: TGTGCCAGCAGTGATCCCACTGGCGGGCGCTACAATGAGCAGTTCTTC; CDR3 protein: CASSDPTGGRYNEQFF
D gene: NA; clone size: NA; V gene: TRBV11-3; J gene: TRBJ1-1; CDR3 DNA: TGTGCCAGCAGCTTAGAGGACAGTTCAACGAACACTGAAGCTTTCTTT; CDR3 protein: CASSLEDSSTNTEAFF
D gene: NA; clone size: NA; V gene: TRBV7-2; J gene: TRBJ2-7; CDR3 DNA: TGTGCCAGCAGCCCCTGGACCTCCCCGGAAGAGCAGTACTTC; CDR3 protein: CASSPWTSPEEQYF
D gene: NA; clone size: NA; V gene: TRBV11-2; J gene: TRBJ2-7; CDR3 DNA: TGTGCCAGCAGCCGTAGCTACGAGCAGTACTTC; CDR3 protein: CASSRSYEQYF
D gene: NA; clone size: NA; V gene: TRBV7-9; J gene: TRBJ1-2; CDR3 DNA: TGTGCCAGCAGCTCCGAGAGTCTCGGCCCACTTCTTTTAGGCTACACCTTC; CDR3 protein: CASSSESLGPLLLGYTF
D gene: NA; clone size: NA; V gene: TRBV13; J gene: TRBJ2-1; CDR3 DNA: TGTGCCAGCAGCTTTTCCGGGGGGCATGAGCAGTTCTTC; CDR3 protein: CASSFSGGHEQFF
D gene: TRBD2; clone size: NA; V gene: TRBV7-2; J gene: TRBJ2-7; CDR3 DNA: TGTGCCAGCAGACTACTAGCGGGAGGGCCGTTGTACGAGCAGTACTTC; CDR3 protein: CASRLLAGGPLYEQYF
D gene: NA; clone size: NA; V gene: TRBV11-2; J gene: TRBJ2-7; CDR3 DNA: TGTGCCAGCAGCTTCTCGAACGGGAGTTTTCGCGAGCAGTACTTC; CDR3 protein: CASSFSNGSFREQYF
D gene: TRBD1; clone size: once; V gene: TRBV7-2; J gene: TRBJ1-1; CDR3 DNA: TGTGCCAGCAGCTCTTGGACAGGGGGCTTGAACACTGAAGCTTTCTTT; CDR3 protein: CASSSWTGGLNTEAFF
D gene: NA; clone size: once; V gene: TRBV21-1; J gene: TRBJ2-5; CDR3 DNA: NA; CDR3 protein: CASSKVGSGSLGETQYF
D gene: NA; clone size: NA; V gene: TRBV27; J gene: TRBJ1-1; CDR3 DNA: TGTGCCAGCAGTAGACGTGGGGGTGAAGCTTTCTTT; CDR3 protein: CASSRRGGEAFF
D gene: NA; clone size: NA; V gene: TRBV5-1; J gene: TRBJ2-7; CDR3 DNA: TGCGCCAGCAGCTTGGAAACAGCGATGTACGACGAGCAGTACTTC; CDR3 protein: CASSLETAMYDEQYF
D gene: TRBD1; clone size: NA; V gene: TRBV27; J gene: TRBJ1-6; CDR3 DNA: TGTGCCAGCAGTCTCTCCTCCGGGACAGGGTTCTCACCCCTCCACTTT; CDR3 protein: CASSLSSGTGFSPLHF
D gene: TRBD2; clone size: NA; V gene: TRBV6-6; J gene: TRBJ2-7; CDR3 DNA: TGTGCCAGCAGTTGCACCGCGGGAGTAGGCTACGAGCAGTACTTC; CDR3 protein: CASSCTAGVGYEQYF
D gene: NA; clone size: once; V gene: TRBV15; J gene: TRBJ2-5; CDR3 DNA: TGTGCCACCAGCTCCCCTGACGTGGTTCGCGAGACCCAGTACTTC; CDR3 protein: CATSSPDVVRETQYF
D gene: NA; clone size: NA; V gene: TRBV2; J gene: TRBJ2-2; CDR3 DNA: TGTGCCAGCCTGAGTGGCCACCGGGAGCTGTTTTTT; CDR3 protein: CASLSGHRELFF
D gene: NA; clone size: NA; V gene: TRBV11-2; J gene: TRBJ1-2; CDR3 DNA: TGTGCCAGCACAGGAGGATACGGCGGGGGCTATGGCTACACCTTC; CDR3 protein: CASTGGYGGGYGYTF
D gene: TRBD2; clone size: NA; V gene: TRBV6-1; J gene: TRBJ2-7; CDR3 DNA: TGTGCCAGCTCCGTGGGACTAGCGGGAGGAGGGGAGCAGTACTTC; CDR3 protein: CASSVGLAGGGEQYF
D gene: TRBD1; clone size: NA; V gene: TRBV11-2; J gene: TRBJ2-3; CDR3 DNA: TGTGCCAGCAGCTCCGGGACAGGGGGCATGACGCAGTATTTT; CDR3 protein: CASSSGTGGMTQYF
D gene: NA; clone size: NA; V gene: TRBV5-1; J gene: TRBJ2-7; CDR3 DNA: TGCGCCAGCAGCTTAGGGGGCGAGCAGTACTTC; CDR3 protein: CASSLGGEQYF
D gene: NA; clone size: NA; V gene: TRBV2; J gene: TRBJ1-4; CDR3 DNA: TGTGCCAGCAGTGAATTGGGGAAGACTAATGAAAAACTGTTTTTT; CDR3 protein: CASSELGKTNEKLFF
D gene: NA; clone size: NA; V gene: TRBV2; J gene: TRBJ1-2; CDR3 DNA: TGTGCCAGGGGTTGGACGGTGGATTCTTATGGCTACACCTTC; CDR3 protein: CARGWTVDSYGYTF
D gene: TRBD2; clone size: medium-sized; V gene: TRBV7-9; J gene: TRBJ2-7; CDR3 DNA: TGTGCCAGCAGCTCCGGACTAGCGGGACGACTCTACGAGCAGTACTTC; CDR3 protein: CASSSGLAGRLYEQYF
D gene: NA; clone size: NA; V gene: TRBV6-5; J gene: TRBJ1-1; CDR3 DNA: TGTGCCAGCAGTTATAACTGGGAGAACACTGAAGCTTTCTTT; CDR3 protein: CASSYNWENTEAFF
D gene: NA; clone size: NA; V gene: TRBV14; J gene: TRBJ1-2; CDR3 DNA: TGTGCCAGCAGCCAAGCCACGACCCTTGGTGGCTACACCTTC; CDR3 protein: CASSQATTLGGYTF
D gene: NA; clone size: NA; V gene: TRBV30; J gene: TRBJ2-1; CDR3 DNA: TGTGCCTGGAGTGTAGGGGAGGAGGGTTTTCGTTTTGAGCAGTTCTTC; CDR3 protein: CAWSVGEEGFRFEQFF
D gene: NA; clone size: NA; V gene: TRBV13; J gene: TRBJ2-3; CDR3 DNA: TGTGCCAGCAGCTTAGTATTTCGCACAGATACGCAGTATTTT; CDR3 protein: CASSLVFRTDTQYF
D gene: TRBD1; clone size: NA; V gene: TRBV18; J gene: TRBJ2-2; CDR3 DNA: TGTGCCAGCTCACCGCCGGGACAGGGACCGGCCGGGGAGCTGTTTTTT; CDR3 protein: CASSPPGQGPAGELFF